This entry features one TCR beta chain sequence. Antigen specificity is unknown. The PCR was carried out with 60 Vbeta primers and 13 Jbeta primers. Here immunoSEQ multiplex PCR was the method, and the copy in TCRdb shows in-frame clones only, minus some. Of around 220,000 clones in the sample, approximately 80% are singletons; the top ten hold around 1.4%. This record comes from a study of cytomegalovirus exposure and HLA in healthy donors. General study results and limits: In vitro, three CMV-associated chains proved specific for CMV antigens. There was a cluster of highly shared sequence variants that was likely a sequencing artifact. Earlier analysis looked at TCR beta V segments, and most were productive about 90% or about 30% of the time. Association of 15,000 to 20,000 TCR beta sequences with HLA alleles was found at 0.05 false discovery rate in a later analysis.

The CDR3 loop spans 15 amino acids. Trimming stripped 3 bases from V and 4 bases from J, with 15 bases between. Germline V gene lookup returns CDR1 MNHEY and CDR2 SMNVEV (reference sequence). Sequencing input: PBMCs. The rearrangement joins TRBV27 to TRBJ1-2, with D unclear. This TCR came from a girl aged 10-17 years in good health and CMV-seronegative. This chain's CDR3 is CASSFAASERYGYTF. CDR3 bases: TGTGCCAGCAGTTTCGCGGCATCCGAGCGCTATGGCTACACCTTC.